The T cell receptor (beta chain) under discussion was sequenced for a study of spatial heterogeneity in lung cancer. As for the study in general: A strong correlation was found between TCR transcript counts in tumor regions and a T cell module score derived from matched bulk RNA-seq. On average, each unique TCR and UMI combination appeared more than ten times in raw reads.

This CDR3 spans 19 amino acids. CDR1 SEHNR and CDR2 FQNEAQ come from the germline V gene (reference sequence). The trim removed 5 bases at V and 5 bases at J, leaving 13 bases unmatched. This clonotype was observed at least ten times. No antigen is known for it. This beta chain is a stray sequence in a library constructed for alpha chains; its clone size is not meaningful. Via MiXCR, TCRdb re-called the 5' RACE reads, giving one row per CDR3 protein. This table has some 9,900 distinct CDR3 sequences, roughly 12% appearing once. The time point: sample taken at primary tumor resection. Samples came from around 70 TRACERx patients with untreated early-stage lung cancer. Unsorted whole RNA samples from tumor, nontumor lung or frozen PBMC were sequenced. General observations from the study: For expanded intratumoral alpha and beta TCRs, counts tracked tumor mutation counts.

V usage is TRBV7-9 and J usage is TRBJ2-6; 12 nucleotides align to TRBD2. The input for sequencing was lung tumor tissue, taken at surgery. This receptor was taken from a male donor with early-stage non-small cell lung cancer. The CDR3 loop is CASSPGLAGRNLWANVLTF. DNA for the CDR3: TGTGCCAGCAGCCCCGGACTAGCGGGACGAAATCTGTGGGCCAACGTCCTGACTTTC.